This T cell receptor (beta chain) stems from a study of shared clonotypes between healthy human individuals. The study's findings and limits: In the sorted subsets, rarefaction showed sequencing was incomplete despite large depth. Generally, estimated richness proved larger in naive subsets than it did in memory subsets. Shared clonotypes across all four donors exceeded non-shared ones in generation probability.

Only CD45RO-negative cells positively selected for CCR7 counted as naive CD8 cells, so terminally differentiated effector memory CD45RA+ cells were excluded. Note on this clone: Its target is unknown. This sample also contains other DNA sequences that code for the same CDR3.

Sequencing was performed with immunoSEQ multiplex PCR; in TCRdb, only in-frame clones are kept and a portion is missing. The table has millions of clones, roughly 91% seen once. The sample was naive CD8+ T cells from PBMCs. The origin of this receptor is a young man in good health. Some clones in this sample may be carry-over from other donors' samples.

CDR3: CSVRGPDTQYF. CDR3 sequence (DNA): TGCAGCGTGCGGGGTCCAGATACGCAGTATTTT. This chain joins TRBV29-1 and TRBJ2-3; the D gene is possibly TRBD2 (6 bases). Germline loops: CDR1 SQVTM, CDR2 ANQGSEA. V lost 6 bases, J lost 4 bases, and 8 bases lay in between. The CDR3 sequence is 11 residues long.